This is a list of T cell receptor beta chains from one sample in a study of technical replicates of blood from several donors. Profiling relied on immunoSEQ multiplex PCR, and the TCRdb table lists in-frame clones only, not all of them. The table lists 45,000 to 60,000 clones, 80% to 95% of them singletons, with under 5% in the top ten. Sequenced: PBMCs. The receptor source for this set is a human donor in good health. Some clones in this sample may be carry-over from other donors' samples. Each CDR3 is given with its conserved first and last residue. The D gene is left open where the match is weak. Clone size is stated in some rows and not others, as once, few, many or a class when expanded.

d_gene: -
abundance: -
v_gene: TRBV25-1
j_gene: TRBJ2-7
CDR3aa: CASSAGDYEQYF
CDR3nt: TGTGCCAGCAGTGCAGGGGACTACGAGCAGTACTTC

d_gene: TRBD2
abundance: -
v_gene: TRBV18
j_gene: TRBJ2-5
CDR3aa: CASSQGLAGGRETQYF
CDR3nt: TGTGCCAGCTCACAGGGACTAGCGGGAGGACGGGAGACCCAGTACTTC

d_gene: -
abundance: -
v_gene: TRBV5-1
j_gene: TRBJ1-4
CDR3aa: CASSPTGLSNEKLFF
CDR3nt: TGCGCCAGCAGTCCTACAGGGTTGTCCAATGAAAAACTGTTTTTT

d_gene: TRBD1
abundance: -
v_gene: TRBV5-6
j_gene: TRBJ1-2
CDR3aa: CASSLASEDRGKGYTF
CDR3nt: TGTGCCAGCAGCTTAGCGTCGGAGGACAGGGGGAAAGGCTACACCTTC

d_gene: -
abundance: -
v_gene: TRBV11-3
j_gene: TRBJ2-2
CDR3aa: CASSLDFTGELFF
CDR3nt: TGTGCCAGCAGCTTAGACTTCACCGGGGAGCTGTTTTTT

d_gene: -
abundance: -
v_gene: TRBV7-8
j_gene: TRBJ1-2
CDR3aa: CASSLGELGGGYTF
CDR3nt: TGTGCCAGCAGCTTAGGGGAACTGGGAGGTGGCTACACCTTC

d_gene: TRBD1
abundance: -
v_gene: TRBV10-3
j_gene: TRBJ1-5
CDR3aa: CATAGQGSNQPQHF
CDR3nt: TGTGCCACCGCGGGACAGGGAAGCAATCAGCCCCAGCATTTT

d_gene: TRBD2
abundance: -
v_gene: TRBV30
j_gene: TRBJ2-1
CDR3aa: CAWTAPSGRDTEQFF
CDR3nt: TGTGCCTGGACCGCCCCTAGCGGGAGGGATACTGAGCAGTTCTTC

d_gene: -
abundance: -
v_gene: TRBV5-6
j_gene: TRBJ1-1
CDR3aa: CASSHGRYSSTEAFF
CDR3nt: TGTGCCAGCAGCCACGGCCGCTATAGCAGCACTGAAGCTTTCTTT

d_gene: TRBD2
abundance: -
v_gene: TRBV7-7
j_gene: TRBJ2-5
CDR3aa: CASSRSGEKETQYF
CDR3nt: TGTGCCAGCAGTCGTAGCGGGGAAAAAGAGACCCAGTACTTC

d_gene: -
abundance: once
v_gene: TRBV18
j_gene: TRBJ2-7
CDR3aa: CASSQGQGYYEQYF
CDR3nt: TGTGCCAGCTCACAGGGGCAGGGCTACTACGAGCAGTACTTC

d_gene: -
abundance: -
v_gene: TRBV28
j_gene: TRBJ2-3
CDR3aa: CASSFPKLATQYF
CDR3nt: TGTGCCAGCAGTTTCCCTAAACTAGCTACGCAGTATTTT

d_gene: TRBD1
abundance: -
v_gene: TRBV4-2
j_gene: TRBJ2-7
CDR3aa: CASSQGTGREQYF
CDR3nt: TGTGCCAGCAGCCAAGGGACAGGGCGTGAGCAGTACTTC

d_gene: TRBD2
abundance: -
v_gene: TRBV9
j_gene: TRBJ2-7
CDR3aa: CASSGSGAYEQYF
CDR3nt: TGTGCCAGCAGCGGTAGCGGGGCCTACGAGCAGTACTTC

d_gene: TRBD1
abundance: -
v_gene: TRBV19
j_gene: TRBJ1-5
CDR3aa: CASSMGYNRGVQPQHF
CDR3nt: TGTGCCAGTAGTATGGGTTACAACAGGGGTGTACAGCCCCAGCATTTT

d_gene: TRBD2
abundance: -
v_gene: TRBV6-6
j_gene: TRBJ2-7
CDR3aa: CASSYGAGGIEQYF
CDR3nt: TGTGCCAGCAGTTACGGAGCGGGAGGAATCGAGCAGTACTTC

d_gene: TRBD1
abundance: -
v_gene: TRBV6-1
j_gene: TRBJ2-7
CDR3aa: CASTSGTGTYEQYF
CDR3nt: TGTGCCAGCACCTCCGGGACAGGGACTTACGAGCAGTACTTC

d_gene: -
abundance: -
v_gene: TRBV4-3
j_gene: TRBJ2-3
CDR3aa: CASSQEMTSRTDTQYF
CDR3nt: TGCGCCAGCAGCCAAGAAATGACTAGTCGCACAGATACGCAGTATTTT

d_gene: -
abundance: -
v_gene: TRBV21-1
j_gene: TRBJ2-5
CDR3aa: CASNQGVAGHKTQYF
CDR3nt: TGTGCCAGCAACCAGGGGGTGGCAGGCCATAAGACCCAGTACTTC

d_gene: TRBD1
abundance: -
v_gene: TRBV30
j_gene: TRBJ2-4
CDR3aa: CAWSPGQKNIQYF
CDR3nt: TGTGCCTGGAGCCCGGGACAGAAAAACATTCAGTACTTC

d_gene: TRBD2
abundance: -
v_gene: TRBV27
j_gene: TRBJ2-7
CDR3aa: CASSLGEGPYYEQYF
CDR3nt: TGTGCCAGCAGTTTGGGGGAGGGCCCCTACTACGAGCAGTACTTC

d_gene: -
abundance: -
v_gene: TRBV6-5
j_gene: TRBJ1-5
CDR3aa: CASSPEDNQPQHF
CDR3nt: TGTGCCAGCAGTCCAGAAGACAATCAGCCCCAGCATTTT

d_gene: TRBD1
abundance: -
v_gene: TRBV4-3
j_gene: TRBJ1-4
CDR3aa: CASSPWQGGDNEKLFF
CDR3nt: TGCGCCAGCAGCCCGTGGCAGGGGGGCGATAATGAAAAACTGTTTTTT

d_gene: TRBD2
abundance: -
v_gene: TRBV7-2
j_gene: TRBJ2-3
CDR3aa: CASSTGVAGSDTQYF
CDR3nt: TGTGCCAGCAGCACCGGGGTAGCGGGGTCTGATACGCAGTATTTT

d_gene: TRBD1
abundance: -
v_gene: TRBV7-2
j_gene: TRBJ1-4
CDR3aa: CASSLRGQVNEKLFF
CDR3nt: TGTGCCAGCAGCTTACGGGGACAGGTTAATGAAAAACTGTTTTTT

d_gene: TRBD1
abundance: -
v_gene: TRBV4-2
j_gene: TRBJ2-2
CDR3aa: CASLMGTDDTGELFF
CDR3nt: TGTGCCAGCCTCATGGGGACAGATGACACCGGGGAGCTGTTTTTT

d_gene: -
abundance: -
v_gene: TRBV4-1
j_gene: TRBJ1-2
CDR3aa: CASSQDSYRTYGYTF
CDR3nt: TGCGCCAGCAGCCAAGATTCTTACAGGACCTATGGCTACACCTTC

d_gene: -
abundance: -
v_gene: TRBV5-1
j_gene: TRBJ2-3
CDR3aa: CASSRDDGTDTQYF
CDR3nt: TGCGCCAGCAGCCGGGATGACGGCACAGATACGCAGTATTTT

d_gene: TRBD1
abundance: -
v_gene: TRBV2
j_gene: TRBJ2-7
CDR3aa: CASKWQGAYEQYF
CDR3nt: TGTGCCAGCAAGTGGCAGGGGGCCTACGAGCAGTACTTC

d_gene: TRBD2
abundance: -
v_gene: TRBV9
j_gene: TRBJ2-7
CDR3aa: CASSQAGGPSYEQYF
CDR3nt: TGTGCCAGCAGCCAAGCGGGAGGCCCCTCCTACGAGCAGTACTTC